This paragraph reports one TCR beta chain. This entry belongs to a study of blood T cells in healthy people across ages. Deletions cut 6 bases from V and 3 bases from J, with 9 bases between. The CDR3 loop spans 12 amino acids. Sample-barcoded 5' priming and a J-beta primer mix drove a second PCR of about 7 to 12 cycles. In TCRdb, the 5' RACE reads were re-called with MiXCR into one record per CDR3 protein. In the table there are hundreds of thousands of distinct CDR3 sequences, more than 20% of which are singletons. These records were also assigned to another study, of T cells of mothers and their children.

The source material was blood. V and J are TRBV12-3 or TRBV12-4 and TRBJ2-7; weak D call: TRBD2 (5 bases). The clonotype originates from a boy between 5 and 17 years old in good health. CDR3 nucleotide sequence: TGTGCCAGCAGCCGAGCGGACTACGAGCAGTACTTC. Protein: CASSRADYEQYF.